One T cell receptor beta chain is described in this entry. The antigen is not known. CDR1 LGHNA and CDR2 YNFKEQ come from the germline V gene. Trimming took 0 bases from V and 7 from J; bases not matched to a gene: 9. There are 16 residues in the CDR3. Libraries for TCR beta were made by quantitative 5'-RACE with molecular barcodes. From the 5' RACE reads, TCRdb called clonotypes with MiXCR, one entry per CDR3 protein. The data show roughly 700,000 distinct CDR3 sequences, with under 20% seen just once and around 19% held by the top ten. The sample originates from a study of CD8 T cells in ankylosing spondylitis. Overall study findings and caveats: Researchers reportedly found disease-linked clones significantly enriched in matched ankylosing spondylitis synovial fluid. A number of the motif variants had already been described in reactive arthritis synovial fluid and blood. A TCR beta motif made of several highly homologous variants seemed typical of ankylosing spondylitis blood.

The sequence derives from a male donor with ankylosing spondylitis. Sequencing input: blood, either unsorted or a sorted T cell fraction (not recorded which). V is TRBV4-2 and J is TRBJ2-1; 7 nucleotides agree with TRBD2. This CDR3 is CASSQEYAGEGNEQFF. CDR3 nucleotide sequence: TGTGCCAGCAGCCAAGAATACGCGGGGGAAGGGAATGAGCAGTTCTTC.